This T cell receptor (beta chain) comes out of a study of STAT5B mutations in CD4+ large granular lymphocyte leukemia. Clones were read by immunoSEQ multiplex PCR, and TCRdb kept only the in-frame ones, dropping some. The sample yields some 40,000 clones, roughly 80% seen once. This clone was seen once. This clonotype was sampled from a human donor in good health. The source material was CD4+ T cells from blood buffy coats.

The CDR3, as DNA: TGTGCCATCAGTACTCCACAGGGCGAGAACACTGAAGCTTTCTTT. Its translation: CAISTPQGENTEAFF. This sequence joins TRBV10-3 and TRBJ1-1; D is possibly TRBD1 (6 bases). Germline CDR1 is ENHRY and CDR2 is SYGVKD. Trimming pared 5 bases from V and 1 base from J, leaving 14 bases between. The CDR3 is 15 residues long.